What follows describes a single TCR beta chain. These data come from a study of T cells expressing NK-cell markers. For the study at large: Out of eight donors sequenced, seven tested HCMV-seropositive and the remaining one seronegative.

Synthesis of TCR beta cDNA relied on 5'RACE template switching carrying UMIs. After re-calling the 5' RACE reads, TCRdb lists one entry per CDR3 protein, DNA absent. The sample table sets out fewer than 400,000 distinct CDR3 sequences. This TCR came from a man aged 18-75 years in good health. The sequenced sample consisted of blood T cells: a sorted CD56 or NKG2C T cell subset, CD4+ or CD8+ T cells, or bulk PBMC T cells (not recorded which).

The CDR3 here is CASSPLLAGGRDNEQFF. The chain uses TRBV18 and TRBJ2-1; TCRdb names TRBD2, which stays unverified in the absence of DNA. The CDR3 totals 17 residues. Looked up from germline, CDR1 is KGHSH and CDR2 is LQKENI.